This T cell receptor (beta chain) was obtained from a study of blood T cell repertoires in COVID-19. Overall study context: Both acute and convalescent COVID-19 samples were obtained from the United States, Italy and Spain. The cDNA or gDNA used as material had been derived from T cells, B-cell-depleted T cells, or PBMCs.

The junction had 4 bases not matched to a gene; V was cut back by 4 bases and J by 1 base. CDR3 length: 15 residues. Germline lookup yields CDR1 MGHRA and CDR2 YSYEKL. Source study methods: Estimates of nucleated cell counts were drawn from the amplification of reference gene primers. Libraries were prepared by immunoSEQ multiplex PCR; TCRdb keeps only in-frame clonotypes and omits some of them. V and J calls and clone size are as listed in that table; D and trimming were resolved from the DNA. The table lists 88,000 or so clones, around 79% of them singletons, with 24% in the top ten. Material for sequencing was peripheral blood. The chain employs TRBV4-1 and TRBJ1-5, with TRBD1 matching over 7 bases. This receptor was obtained from a human donor in a cohort sampled during active COVID-19. The CDR3 reads CASSPGTDSNQPQHF. As DNA, the CDR3 is TGCGCCAGCAGCCCTGGGACAGACAGCAATCAGCCCCAGCATTTT.